The next 19 T cell receptor beta chains were all read from a single sample in a study of T cell responses to AZD1222 COVID-19 vaccine. Assay used: immunoSEQ multiplex PCR; TCRdb lists only in-frame clones, some missing. The table includes about 150,000 clones, 85% to 95% detected once. The starting material was peripheral blood, obtained 28 days after the second AZD1222 dose. These TCRs come from an adult who received the AZD1222 COVID-19 vaccine.

V and J are TRBV19 and TRBJ1-2; tentatively, D is TRBD1 (6 bases). Germline V lookup: CDR1 LNHDA, CDR2 SQIVND (reference sequence). The CDR3 totals 14 residues. V lost 9 bases and J 2 bases, leaving 16 bases between the germline ends. CDR3 loop: CASAIGGGNYGYTF. The CDR3 DNA is TGTGCCAGCGCGATAGGGGGGGGAAACTATGGCTACACCTTC.

The rearrangement links TRBV5-4 to TRBJ1-2, with TRBD1 matching over 7 bases. The CDR3 totals 14 residues. The germline CDR1 and CDR2 sequences are SGHNT and YYREEE (reference sequence). J was trimmed by 4 bases and V by 3 bases; bases with no gene match: 6. CDR3 bases: TGTGCCAGCAGCTCAGGGGACAGCTCCTATGGCTACACCTTC. Translated: CASSSGDSSYGYTF. The variable domain in full, with the rest retrieved from reference TRBV5-4 and TRBJ1-2, is ETGVTQSPTHLIKTRGQQVTLRCSSQSGHNTVSWYQQALGQGPQFIFQYYREEENGRGNFPPRFSGLQFPNYSSELNVNALELDDSALYLCASSSGDSSYGYTFGSGTRLTVV.

V gene TRBV28 combines with J gene TRBJ1-2; unclear D gene. Trimming removed 3 bases from V and 2 bases from J, with 16 bases in between. Germline V CDR1 and CDR2: MDHEN, SYDVKM. CDR3 length equals 16 residues. The chain's CDR3 is CASSFIRSSGNYGYTF. The CDR3 DNA follows: TGTGCCAGCAGTTTTATTAGGTCTAGTGGGAACTATGGCTACACCTTC.

J is TRBJ1-2 and V is TRBV19, with D unclear. With 0 bases removed from V and 4 bases from J, the gap between germline ends came to 15 bases. Germline V gene lookup returns CDR1 LNHDA and CDR2 SQIVND (reference sequence). The CDR3 loop spans 16 amino acids. This CDR3 is CASSIDPAASFYGYTF. CDR3 coding DNA: TGTGCCAGTAGTATAGATCCTGCCGCCAGTTTCTATGGCTACACCTTC.

The rearrangement uses TRBV15 and TRBJ2-3; D gene uncertain. Trimming took 4 bases from V and 1 from J, leaving 6 bases between them. This CDR3 is built from 13 residues. In germline, CDR1 is LNHNV, CDR2 YYDKDF (reference sequence). The CDR3 bases are TGTGCCACCAGCATGGCCGGCACAGATACGCAGTATTTT. Its protein is CATSMAGTDTQYF.

V usage is TRBV19 and J usage is TRBJ1-1; weak D call: TRBD1 (6 bases). Trimming left V 4 bases short and J 3 bases short, with 9 bases between. The length of the CDR3 is 13 residues. CDR1 LNHDA and CDR2 SQIVND come from the germline V gene (reference sequence). In nucleotides, the CDR3 is TGTGCCAGTAGTAGGAACAGGGACACTGAAGCTTTCTTT. It specifies CASSRNRDTEAFF.

The rearrangement uses TRBV4-3 and TRBJ1-1; D perhaps matches TRBD1 (6 bases). Trimming pared 0 bases from V and 3 bases from J, leaving 20 bases between. CDR1 and CDR2 from the germline V gene are LGHNA and YSLEER. The CDR3 is made up of 18 amino acids. The CDR3 coding sequence is TGCGCCAGCAGCCAAGATTGGGGGCCGATCCCGAGCGACACTGAAGCTTTCTTT. Its translation: CASSQDWGPIPSDTEAFF.

V and J are TRBV2 and TRBJ1-1, with 7 bases identical to TRBD1. The CDR3 is 14 amino acids. Unmatched junction bases numbered 3, after V lost 5 bases and J lost 0 bases. CDR1 SNHLY and CDR2 FYNNEI come from the germline V gene. In nucleotides, the CDR3 is TGTGCCAGCAGTCGGGGACAGATGAACACTGAAGCTTTCTTT. Its protein product is CASSRGQMNTEAFF.

The chain recombines TRBV5-4 with TRBJ1-2, with D tentatively TRBD1 (5 bases). CDR3 size: 13 residues. The germline V and J ends were trimmed by 4 bases and 4 bases, with 11 bases remaining between them. Germline-derived CDR1 and CDR2 are SGHNT and YYREEE (reference sequence). CDR3 sequence reads: CASSIRQSYGYTF. The DNA of the CDR3 is TGTGCCAGCAGCATAAGACAGTCCTATGGCTACACCTTC.

V usage is TRBV28 and J usage is TRBJ2-7; possibly TRBD2 for D (6 bases). V was pared by 4 bases and J by 2 bases, with 9 bases between. This CDR3 comprises 13 residues. Germline V gene data show CDR1 as MDHEN and CDR2 as SYDVKM. The CDR3 loop reads CASSSRLAYEQYF. In DNA, the CDR3 is TGTGCCAGCAGTTCTCGACTAGCCTACGAGCAGTACTTC.

CDR3: CASRWDGLHEHTEAFF. The CDR3 DNA reads as TGTGCCAGCAGATGGGACGGTTTACATGAGCACACTGAAGCTTTCTTT. The chain is built from TRBV7-9 and TRBJ1-1; possible D gene TRBD1, 5 bases. Germline assignment: CDR1 SEHNR and CDR2 FQNEAQ (reference sequence). Trimming shortened V by 6 bases and J by 3 bases, and 20 bases separated the two germline ends. The CDR3 length is 16 residues.

The V gene is TRBV4-2, the J gene TRBJ2-3; perhaps D is TRBD1 or TRBD2 (5 bases each). V lost 1 base, J lost 1 base, and 15 bases lay in between. Germline V gene sequence: CDR1 LGHNA, CDR2 YNFKEQ. The CDR3 has 17 residues. The CDR3 region has the DNA TGTGCCAGCAGCCAAGTTGGGGCCAGCGGTGGCACAGATACGCAGTATTTT. Translation gives CASSQVGASGGTDTQYF.

Details on this clone: Mismatch with germline at one junction end may stem from a read error. The genes are TRBV7-7 and TRBJ2-3; TRBD2 might be the D (7 bases). CDR1 is SSHAT and CDR2 is FNYEAQ in the germline V gene (reference sequence). The CDR3 is 15 amino acids. For the CDR3, the DNA is TGTGCTAGCAGCCGGGGGGCGTCTAGCACAGATACGCAGTATTTT. Encoded protein: CASSRGASSTDTQYF.

This chain links TRBV18 with TRBJ1-5; D call uncertain. V shed 3 bases and J shed 7 bases, with 13 bases lying between them. Germline V gene lookup returns CDR1 KGHSH and CDR2 LQKENI. The CDR3 runs to 14 residues. The CDR3 DNA reads as TGTGCCAGCTCACCCAATGGGTATGACCAGCCCCAGCATTTT. Its protein is CASSPNGYDQPQHF.

The rearrangement links TRBV7-9 to TRBJ1-2; no reliable D call. The ends were cut back, 0 bases at V and 6 bases at J, with 8 bases in the middle. CDR3 length: 13 amino acids. Germline V gene sequence: CDR1 SEHNR, CDR2 FQNEAQ (reference sequence). The CDR3, as DNA: TGTGCCAGCAGCTTAGCGGTTTCGGATGGCTACACCTTC. Protein sequence: CASSLAVSDGYTF.

This clone was observed a few times. The chain is built from TRBV7-8 and TRBJ2-3; D unresolved. Germline CDR1 is SGHVS and CDR2 is FQNEAQ. The V end was cut by 1 base, the J end by 10 bases, with 9 bases between. This CDR3 spans 12 amino acids. The DNA of the CDR3 is TGTGCCAGCAGCTTAGACCCAACAGCGCAGTATTTT. Translation gives CASSLDPTAQYF.

The chain combines TRBV10-3 with TRBJ2-6, with D possibly being TRBD2 (6 bases). The CDR3 is made up of 15 amino acids. The V end was cut by 3 bases, the J end by 3 bases, with 9 bases between. Germline V gene data show CDR1 as ENHRY and CDR2 as SYGVKD. CDR3 coding DNA: TGTGCCATCAGTGATCGGAGGGGTGGGGCCAACGTCCTGACTTTC. It specifies CAISDRRGGANVLTF.

V usage is TRBV10-2 and J usage is TRBJ2-3; 9 nucleotides match TRBD2. This CDR3 contains 13 residues. V shed 7 bases, J shed 4 bases, and the junction held 3 bases outside the gene matches. Germline loops: CDR1 WSHSY, CDR2 SAAADI. CDR3 bases: TGCGCCAGCACTGGCGGGGGGGCAGATACGCAGTATTTT. Protein product: CASTGGGADTQYF.

The genes are TRBV4-1 and TRBJ2-7, with a tentative D call TRBD2 (6 bases). The germline V gene encodes CDR1 MGHRA and CDR2 YSYEKL. V was trimmed by 0 bases and J by 4 bases, leaving 10 bases between them. There are 14 residues in the CDR3. CDR3 nucleotide sequence: TGCGCCAGCAGCCAAGATACGGGAGTGTACGAGCAGTACTTC. It codes for CASSQDTGVYEQYF.